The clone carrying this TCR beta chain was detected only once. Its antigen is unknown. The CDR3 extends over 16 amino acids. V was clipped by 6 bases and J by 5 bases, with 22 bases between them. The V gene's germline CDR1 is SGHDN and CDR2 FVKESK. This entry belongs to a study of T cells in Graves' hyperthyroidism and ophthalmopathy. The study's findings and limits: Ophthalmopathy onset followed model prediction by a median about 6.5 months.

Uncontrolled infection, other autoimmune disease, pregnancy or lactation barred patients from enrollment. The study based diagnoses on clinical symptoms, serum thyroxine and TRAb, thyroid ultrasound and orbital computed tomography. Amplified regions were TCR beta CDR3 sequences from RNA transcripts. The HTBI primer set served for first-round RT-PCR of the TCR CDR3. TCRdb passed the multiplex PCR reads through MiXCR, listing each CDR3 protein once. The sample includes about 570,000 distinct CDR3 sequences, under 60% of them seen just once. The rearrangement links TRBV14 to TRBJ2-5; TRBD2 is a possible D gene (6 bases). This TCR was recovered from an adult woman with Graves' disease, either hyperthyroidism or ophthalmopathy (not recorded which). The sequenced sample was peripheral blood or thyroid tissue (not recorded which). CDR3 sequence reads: CASSYRASAHRETQYF. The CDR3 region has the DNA TGTGCCAGCAGTTACCGGGCTAGCGCGCATCGGGAGACCCAGTACTTC.